This T cell receptor (beta chain) was sequenced during a study of CD8 T cells in ankylosing spondylitis. Study conclusions and caveats: Clones linked with disease were CD8+ and fairly uncommon in the peripheral blood. Typical of ankylosing spondylitis blood, it appeared, was a TCR beta motif of under 10 highly homologous variants. Reactive arthritis synovial fluid and blood were previously reported to contain some motif variants. The clones that were linked to disease were reported to be significantly enriched in matched synovial fluid samples from ankylosing spondylitis patients.

For TCR beta, libraries came from quantitative 5'-RACE with molecular barcodes. TCRdb passed the 5' RACE reads through MiXCR, listing each CDR3 protein once. Of roughly 700,000 distinct CDR3 sequences in the sample, roughly 19% are singletons; the top ten hold about a fifth. In its sample, this clonotype was seen a few times. Its antigen is unidentified. V was pared by 0 bases and J by 4 bases, with 13 bases between. The CDR3 covers 15 residues. Germline V gene lookup returns CDR1 SQVTM and CDR2 ANQGSEA. The J gene is TRBJ2-1, the V gene TRBV29-1; either TRBD1 or TRBD2 may fit D (5 bases each). Sequencing was performed on blood, either unsorted or a sorted T cell fraction (not recorded which). The clonotype was recovered from a male donor with ankylosing spondylitis. CDR3 protein: CSVEDVIGAYNEQFF. For the CDR3, the DNA is TGCAGCGTTGAAGATGTCATCGGGGCGTACAATGAGCAGTTCTTC.